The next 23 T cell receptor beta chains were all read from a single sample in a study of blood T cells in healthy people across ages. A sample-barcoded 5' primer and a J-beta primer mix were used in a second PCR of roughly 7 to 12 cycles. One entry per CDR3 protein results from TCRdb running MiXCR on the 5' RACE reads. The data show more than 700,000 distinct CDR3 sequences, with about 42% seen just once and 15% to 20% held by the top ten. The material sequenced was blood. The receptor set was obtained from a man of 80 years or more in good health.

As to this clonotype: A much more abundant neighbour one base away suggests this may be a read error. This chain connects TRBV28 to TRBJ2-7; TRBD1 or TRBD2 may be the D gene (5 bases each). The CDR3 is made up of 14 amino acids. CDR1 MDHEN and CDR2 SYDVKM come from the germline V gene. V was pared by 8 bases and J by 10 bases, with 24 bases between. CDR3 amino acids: CASFLRGQGEGQYF. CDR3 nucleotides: TGTGCCAGCTTTCTACGAGGGCAGGGAGAAGGACAGTACTTC. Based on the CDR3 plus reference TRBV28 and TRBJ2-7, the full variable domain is DVKVTQSSRYLVKRTGEKVFLECVQDMDHENMFWYRQDPGLGLRLIYFSYDVKMKEKGDIPEGYSVSREKKERFSLILESASTNQTSMYLCASFLRGQGEGQYFGPGTRLTVT.

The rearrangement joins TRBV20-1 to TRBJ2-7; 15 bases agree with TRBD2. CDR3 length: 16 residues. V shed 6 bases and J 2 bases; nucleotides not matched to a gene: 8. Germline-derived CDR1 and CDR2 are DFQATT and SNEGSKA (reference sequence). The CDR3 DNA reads TGCAGTGCCCAGGGACTAGCGGGAGGACCTACCTACGAGCAGTACTTC. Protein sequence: CSAQGLAGGPTYEQYF.

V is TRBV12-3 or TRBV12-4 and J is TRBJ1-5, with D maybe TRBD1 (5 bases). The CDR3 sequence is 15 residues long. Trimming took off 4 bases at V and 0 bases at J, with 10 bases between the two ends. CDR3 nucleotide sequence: TGTGCCAGCAGTTGGCAGGGTTCTAGCAATCAGCCCCAGCATTTT. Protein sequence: CASSWQGSSNQPQHF.

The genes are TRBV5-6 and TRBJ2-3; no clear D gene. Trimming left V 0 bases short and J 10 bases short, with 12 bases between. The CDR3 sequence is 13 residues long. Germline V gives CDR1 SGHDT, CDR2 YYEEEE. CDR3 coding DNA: TGTGCCAGCAGCTTGGCCGCGCCTTCGGCGCAGTATTTT. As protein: CASSLAAPSAQYF.

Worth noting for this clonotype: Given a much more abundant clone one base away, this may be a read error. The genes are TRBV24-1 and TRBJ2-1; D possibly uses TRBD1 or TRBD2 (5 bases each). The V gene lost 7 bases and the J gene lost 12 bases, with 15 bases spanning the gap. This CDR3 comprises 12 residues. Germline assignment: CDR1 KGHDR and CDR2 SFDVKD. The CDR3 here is CATRGPHQGQFF. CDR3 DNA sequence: TGTGCCACCAGGGGACCTCACCAGGGGCAGTTCTTC.

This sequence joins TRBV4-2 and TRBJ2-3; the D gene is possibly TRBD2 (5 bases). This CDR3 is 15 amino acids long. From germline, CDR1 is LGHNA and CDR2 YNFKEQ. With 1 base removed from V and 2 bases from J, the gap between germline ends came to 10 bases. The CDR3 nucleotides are TGTGCCAGCAGCCAAGGAGGGCAGATCACAGATACGCAGTATTTT. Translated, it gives CASSQGGQITDTQYF.

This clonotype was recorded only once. CDR3 bases: TGCAGTGCCGGACTAGCGGGGGGTGATACCTACGAGCAGTACTTC. It codes for CSAGLAGGDTYEQYF. The genes are TRBV20-1 and TRBJ2-7, with 14 nucleotides matching TRBD2. Trimming took 6 bases from V and 2 from J; bases not matched to a gene: 6. The CDR3 spans 15 residues. The V gene's germline CDR1 is DFQATT and CDR2 SNEGSKA (reference sequence).

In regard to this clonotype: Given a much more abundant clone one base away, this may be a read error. CDR3 nucleotide sequence: TGTGCCATCAGTGAAGCGATAGGACAGAAGGAAGAGCCCCAGTACTTC. Its protein product is CAISEAIGQKEEPQYF. The chain combines TRBV10-3 with TRBJ2-5; a weak D match, TRBD1 (6 bases). The CDR3 covers 16 residues. The germline V gene has CDR1 ENHRY and CDR2 SYGVKD.

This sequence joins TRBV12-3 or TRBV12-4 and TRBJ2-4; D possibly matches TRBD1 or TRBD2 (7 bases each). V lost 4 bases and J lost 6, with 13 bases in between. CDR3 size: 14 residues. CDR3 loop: CASSSRGGGNIQYF. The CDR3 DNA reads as TGTGCCAGCAGTTCCAGGGGGGGAGGAAACATTCAGTACTTC.

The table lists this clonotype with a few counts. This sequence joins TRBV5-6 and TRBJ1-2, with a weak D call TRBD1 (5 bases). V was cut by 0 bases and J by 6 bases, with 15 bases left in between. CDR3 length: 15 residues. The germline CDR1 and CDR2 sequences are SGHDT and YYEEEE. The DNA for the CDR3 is TGTGCCAGCAGCTTGGCCGGGTATGGGGGTCATGGCTACACCTTC. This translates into CASSLAGYGGHGYTF.

This CDR3 is CASSTRTRFNEQFF. For the CDR3, the DNA is TGTGCCAGTAGTACTAGGACTAGGTTCAATGAGCAGTTCTTC. V is TRBV19 and J is TRBJ2-1; 7 positions agree with TRBD2. This CDR3 is 14 amino acids long. With 4 bases clipped from V and 6 bases from J, the junction kept 6 bases outside the gene matches. Germline CDR1 and CDR2: LNHDA and SQIVND (reference sequence).

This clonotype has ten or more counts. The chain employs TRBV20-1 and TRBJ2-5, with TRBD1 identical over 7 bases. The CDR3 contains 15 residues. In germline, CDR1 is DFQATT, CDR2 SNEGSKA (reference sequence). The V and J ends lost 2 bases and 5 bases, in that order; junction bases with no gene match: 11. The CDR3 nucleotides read TGCAGTGCTAGAAGACAGGGACCCTCGGCGGAGACCCAGTACTTC. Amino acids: CSARRQGPSAETQYF.

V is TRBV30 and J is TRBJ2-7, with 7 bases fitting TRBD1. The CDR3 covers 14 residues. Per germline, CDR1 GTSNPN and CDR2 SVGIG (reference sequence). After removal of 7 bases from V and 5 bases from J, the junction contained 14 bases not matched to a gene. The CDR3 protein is CASAAVTGVDEQYF. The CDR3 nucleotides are TGTGCCTCGGCGGCCGTAACAGGGGTTGACGAGCAGTACTTC. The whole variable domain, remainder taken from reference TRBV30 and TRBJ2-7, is SQTIHQWPATLVQPVGSPLSLECTVEGTSNPNLYWYRQAAGRGLQLLFYSVGIGQISSEVPQNLSASRPQDRQFILSSKKLLLSDSGFYLCASAAVTGVDEQYFGPGTRLTVT.

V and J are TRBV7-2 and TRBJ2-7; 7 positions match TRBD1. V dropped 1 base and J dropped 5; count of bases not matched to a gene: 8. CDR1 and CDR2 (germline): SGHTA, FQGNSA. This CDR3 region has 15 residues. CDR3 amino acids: CASSLVLTGNNEQYF. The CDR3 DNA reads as TGTGCCAGCAGCTTAGTACTGACAGGGAACAACGAGCAGTACTTC.

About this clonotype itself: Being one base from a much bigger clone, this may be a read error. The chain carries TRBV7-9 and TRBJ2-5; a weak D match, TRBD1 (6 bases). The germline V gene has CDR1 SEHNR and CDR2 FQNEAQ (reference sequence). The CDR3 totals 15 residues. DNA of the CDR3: TGTGCCAGCAGCTTAGCGCAGGGGACGCGGCTCGAGCAGGACTTC. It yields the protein CASSLAQGTRLEQDF.

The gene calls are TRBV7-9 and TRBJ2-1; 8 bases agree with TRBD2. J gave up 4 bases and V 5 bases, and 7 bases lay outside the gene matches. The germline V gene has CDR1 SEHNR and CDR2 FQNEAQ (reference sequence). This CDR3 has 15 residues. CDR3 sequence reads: CASSPREGQYNEQFF. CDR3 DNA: TGTGCCAGCAGCCCACGGGAGGGCCAATACAATGAGCAGTTCTTC.

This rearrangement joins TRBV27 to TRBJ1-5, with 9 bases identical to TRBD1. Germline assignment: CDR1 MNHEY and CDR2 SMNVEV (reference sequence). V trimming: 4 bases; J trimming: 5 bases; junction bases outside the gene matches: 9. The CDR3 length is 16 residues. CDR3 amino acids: CASSSRKRTGDQPQHF. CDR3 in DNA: TGTGCCAGCAGTTCCCGAAAACGGACAGGGGATCAGCCCCAGCATTTT.

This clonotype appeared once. The CDR3 loop reads CASSLEGGRVEKLFF. The DNA for the CDR3 is TGTGCCAGCAGCTTAGAAGGGGGCCGGGTTGAAAAACTGTTTTTT. The rearrangement uses TRBV7-9 and TRBJ1-4; 7 nucleotides agree with TRBD1. J lost 7 bases, V lost 1 base, and 6 bases had no gene match. CDR3 length: 15 amino acids. Germline CDR1 reads SEHNR; CDR2 reads FQNEAQ (reference sequence).

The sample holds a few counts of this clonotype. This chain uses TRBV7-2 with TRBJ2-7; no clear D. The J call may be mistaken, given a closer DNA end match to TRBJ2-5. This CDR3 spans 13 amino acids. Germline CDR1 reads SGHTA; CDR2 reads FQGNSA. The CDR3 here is CASSLVMVETQYF. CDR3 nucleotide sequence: TGTGCCAGCAGCTTAGTTATGGTGGAGACCCAGTACTTC.

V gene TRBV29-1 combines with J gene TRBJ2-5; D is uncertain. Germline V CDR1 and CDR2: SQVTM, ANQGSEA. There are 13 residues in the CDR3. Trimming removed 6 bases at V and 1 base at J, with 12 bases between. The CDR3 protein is CSVGETGQETQYF. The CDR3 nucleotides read TGCAGCGTCGGCGAGACTGGCCAAGAGACCCAGTACTTC.

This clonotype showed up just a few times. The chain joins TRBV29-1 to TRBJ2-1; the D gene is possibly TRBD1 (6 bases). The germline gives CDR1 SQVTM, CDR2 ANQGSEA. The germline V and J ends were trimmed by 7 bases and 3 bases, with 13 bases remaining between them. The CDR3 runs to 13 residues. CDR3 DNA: TGCAGCGCCCAAGCGGACAGCTACAATGAGCAGTTCTTC. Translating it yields CSAQADSYNEQFF.

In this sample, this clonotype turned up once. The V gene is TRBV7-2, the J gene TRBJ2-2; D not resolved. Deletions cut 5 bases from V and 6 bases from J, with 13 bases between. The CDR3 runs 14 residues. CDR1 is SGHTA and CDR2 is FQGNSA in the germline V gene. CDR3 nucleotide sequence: TGTGCCAGCAGCCGTCGGGCGGATCCCGGGGAGCTGTTTTTT. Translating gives CASSRRADPGELFF.

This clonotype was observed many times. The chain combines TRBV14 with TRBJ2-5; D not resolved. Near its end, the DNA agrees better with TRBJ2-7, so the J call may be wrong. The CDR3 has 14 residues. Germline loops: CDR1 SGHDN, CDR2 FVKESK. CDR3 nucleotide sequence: TGTGCCAGCAGCCCAGCGCTTGATGCCTACGAGCAGTACTTC. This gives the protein CASSPALDAYEQYF.